One sample yielded the 27 T cell receptor beta chains listed below, sequenced in a study of cytomegalovirus exposure and HLA in healthy donors. Both 60 Vbeta primers and 13 Jbeta primers went into the PCR. Data came from immunoSEQ multiplex PCR; TCRdb stores just in-frame clones and leaves some out. The sample gives about 120,000 clones, 75% to 90% of which show up once; less than 0.25% is in the top ten. The specimen was PBMCs. Receptors were obtained from a man aged 45 to 65 in good health and CMV-seronegative.

The chain joins TRBV18 to TRBJ2-1; D ambiguous. The CDR3 is 16 amino acids. Germline V gene data show CDR1 as KGHSH and CDR2 as LQKENI. V dropped 2 bases and J dropped 3 bases, with 14 bases sitting between them. The CDR3, as DNA: TGTGCCAGCTCACCAGAGGTGGAACGGGTCTACAATGAGCAGTTCTTC. Its translation: CASSPEVERVYNEQFF.

A few counts support this clone. The chain combines TRBV5-1 with TRBJ2-1, with TRBD1 matching 8 bases. The ends lost 4 bases at V and 4 bases at J; junction bases unmatched: 10. In germline, CDR1 is SGHRS, CDR2 YFSETQ. This CDR3 region has 16 residues. The CDR3 bases are TGCGCCAGCAGCGCCGAGACAGGGGCGGCTTACAATGAGCAGTTCTTC. This codes for CASSAETGAAYNEQFF.

The chain links TRBV4-3 to TRBJ1-4; no firm D call. V gave up 4 bases and J gave up 5 bases, with 11 bases separating them. The CDR3 is 14 residues long. The germline V gene encodes CDR1 LGHNA and CDR2 YSLEER. The CDR3 is CASSPGEHNEKLFF. The CDR3 DNA reads TGCGCCAGCAGCCCAGGCGAACACAATGAAAAACTGTTTTTT.

The chain links TRBV6-1 to TRBJ1-2, with D possibly TRBD1 on 6 matching bases. Germline CDR1 reads MNHNS; CDR2 reads SASEGT. The CDR3 spans 14 residues. Trimming removed 5 bases at V and 3 bases at J, with 13 bases between. The CDR3 DNA follows: TGTGCCAGCAGTAACAGGGCAGATCACTATGGCTACACCTTC. This codes for CASSNRADHYGYTF.

The rearrangement uses TRBV6-6 and TRBJ2-7; TRBD2 matches 8 bases. V lost 4 bases to trimming and J lost 2 bases; unmatched junction nucleotides: 7. Germline CDR1 and CDR2: MNHNY and SVGAGI (reference sequence). CDR3 length: 15 amino acids. The CDR3 coding sequence is TGTGCCAGCAGTTCGGGGGGGACGGGAGCCTACGAGCAGTACTTC. This gives the protein CASSSGGTGAYEQYF.

The CDR3 DNA follows: TGTGCCAGCACCCTAGAGGGGGCGGGAGGAAACACCATATATTTT. Translating it yields CASTLEGAGGNTIYF. The chain combines TRBV28 with TRBJ1-3; 7 nucleotides line up with TRBD1. The CDR3 loop spans 15 amino acids. J gave up 4 bases and V 7 bases, and 10 bases lay outside the gene matches. Germline CDR1 MDHEN, CDR2 SYDVKM.

This chain links TRBV28 with TRBJ2-6; weak D call: TRBD2 (5 bases). The V end was cut by 8 bases, the J end by 0 bases, with 8 bases between. The germline V gene has CDR1 MDHEN and CDR2 SYDVKM. The CDR3 runs to 14 residues. DNA of the CDR3: TGTGCCAGCGGACTGAGCTCTGGGGCCAACGTCCTGACTTTC. It codes for CASGLSSGANVLTF.

The genes are TRBV6-4 and TRBJ1-1; weak D call: TRBD1 (5 bases). The V and J ends lost 6 bases and 1 base respectively, with 12 bases between them. The CDR3 covers 14 residues. CDR1 and CDR2 (germline): MRHNA, SNTAGT. CDR3 nucleotide sequence: TGTGCCAGCAGGCAGACAGAAAGGAACACTGAAGCTTTCTTT. Residues: CASRQTERNTEAFF.

The chain combines TRBV20-1 with TRBJ1-4; the D gene is possibly TRBD1 (6 bases). Trimming removed 1 base from V and 11 bases from J, with 8 bases in between. The CDR3 runs 11 residues. Per the germline V gene, CDR1 is DFQATT and CDR2 is SNEGSKA (reference sequence). CDR3 in amino acids: CSARVQGKLFF. The CDR3 DNA is TGCAGTGCTAGAGTGCAGGGGAAACTGTTTTTT.

There are a few counts of this clone. V usage is TRBV27 and J usage is TRBJ2-7, with 9 bases that match TRBD2. Trimming at V came to 4 bases and at J to 2 bases, leaving 6 bases not matched to a gene. The CDR3 loop spans 15 amino acids. The germline V gene encodes CDR1 MNHEY and CDR2 SMNVEV (reference sequence). CDR3 residues: CASSYGGGVPYEQYF. The CDR3 nucleotides read TGTGCCAGCAGTTATGGCGGGGGGGTTCCCTACGAGCAGTACTTC.

The chain is built from TRBV30 and TRBJ2-3; D might be TRBD2 (5 bases). Germline V gives CDR1 GTSNPN, CDR2 SVGIG (reference sequence). V dropped 3 bases and J dropped 6 bases, with 13 bases sitting between them. This CDR3 has 13 residues. Here the CDR3 DNA reads TGTGCCTGGAGCATAGGACGGAGGGATACGCAGTATTTT. This gives the protein CAWSIGRRDTQYF.

V gene TRBV6-6 combines with J gene TRBJ2-5; weak D call: TRBD1 (5 bases). Germline loops: CDR1 MNHNY, CDR2 SVGAGI (reference sequence). CDR3 length: 15 amino acids. Trimming removed 6 bases from V and 5 bases from J, with 19 bases in between. The CDR3 DNA sequence: TGTGCCAGCAGATTACAGGCGGTCGGGTGGGAGACCCAGTACTTC. Translating gives CASRLQAVGWETQYF.

The chain joins TRBV4-3 to TRBJ1-1; D is undetermined. Germline CDR1 LGHNA, CDR2 YSLEER. The CDR3 extends over 16 amino acids. V lost 0 bases, J lost 4 bases, and 15 bases lay in between. The CDR3 spells CASSQDSLGSSTEAFF. CDR3 bases: TGCGCCAGCAGCCAAGATTCTCTCGGTAGCTCCACTGAAGCTTTCTTT.

This clone was seen more than once but under ten times. V usage is TRBV6-1 and J usage is TRBJ1-2; 8 bases match TRBD1. Per the germline V gene, CDR1 is MNHNS and CDR2 is SASEGT. This CDR3 spans 14 amino acids. With V trimmed by 6 bases and J by 8 bases, 11 bases remained unmatched. CDR3 sequence: CASRAGQGSYGYTF. Written as DNA, the CDR3 is TGTGCCAGCAGGGCCGGACAGGGATCGTACGGCTACACCTTC.

This clone was counted only a few times. This sequence joins TRBV29-1 and TRBJ2-6, with D unclear. The CDR3 is made up of 13 amino acids. Germline CDR1 reads SQVTM; CDR2 reads ANQGSEA. V dropped 8 bases and J dropped 0 bases, with 8 bases sitting between them. The CDR3 nucleotides are TGCAGCACGGTGAGCTCTGGGGCCAACGTCCTGACTTTC. Residues: CSTVSSGANVLTF.

This sequence joins TRBV5-6 and TRBJ2-7; 11 bases fit TRBD1. The germline V gene encodes CDR1 SGHDT and CDR2 YYEEEE. This CDR3 comprises 15 residues. The trim removed 4 bases at V and 7 bases at J, leaving 10 bases unmatched. The CDR3 loop reads CASSPTGQGAREQYF. CDR3 in DNA: TGTGCCAGCAGCCCGACCGGACAGGGGGCAAGGGAGCAGTACTTC.

This chain joins TRBV5-6 and TRBJ1-4; TRBD1 matches at 7 bases. Trimming removed 2 bases from V and 5 bases from J; junction bases left unmatched: 3. This CDR3 has 14 residues. Germline values: CDR1 SGHDT, CDR2 YYEEEE. The DNA of the CDR3 is TGTGCCAGCAGCTTACAGGGGTTCAATGAAAAACTGTTTTTT. It is translated as CASSLQGFNEKLFF. The variable domain in full, completed from reference TRBV5-6 and TRBJ1-4, reads DAGVTQSPTHLIKTRGQQVTLRCSPKSGHDTVSWYQQALGQGPQFIFQYYEEEERQRGNFPDRFSGHQFPNYSSELNVNALLLGDSALYLCASSLQGFNEKLFFGSGTQLSVL.

This chain uses TRBV6-5 with TRBJ1-4; 9 bases are a match to TRBD1. CDR1 MNHEY and CDR2 SVGAGI come from the germline V gene. Trimming cost V 2 bases and J 5 bases; bases outside gene matches: 6. The CDR3 spans 16 residues. The CDR3 sequence is CASSYRGGTGNEKLFF. The CDR3 DNA sequence: TGTGCCAGCAGTTACCGCGGAGGGACAGGGAATGAAAAACTGTTTTTT.

The chain couples TRBV6-1 to TRBJ1-1; a weak D match, TRBD1 (6 bases). Trimming shortened V by 0 bases and J by 0 bases, and 14 bases separated the two germline ends. The CDR3 has 17 residues. Germline V lookup: CDR1 MNHNS, CDR2 SASEGT. CDR3 sequence (DNA): TGTGCCAGCAGTGAAGCTCGAACAGGGTTACTGAACACTGAAGCTTTCTTT. This encodes CASSEARTGLLNTEAFF.

The CDR3 sequence: CASSQVPSGSYEQYF. The CDR3 DNA reads as TGCGCCAGCAGCCAAGTCCCAAGCGGGAGTTACGAGCAGTACTTC. The chain joins TRBV4-3 to TRBJ2-7, with TRBD2 identical over 8 bases. Unmatched junction bases numbered 6, after V lost 1 base and J lost 4 bases. The CDR3 length is 15 residues. Germline CDR1 and CDR2: LGHNA and YSLEER.

This sequence joins TRBV9 and TRBJ2-5, with TRBD2 as a possible D gene (7 bases). The CDR3 covers 16 residues. Germline V gene lookup returns CDR1 SGDLS and CDR2 YYNGEE. Trimming cost V 0 bases and J 4 bases, with 16 bases left between them. CDR3 bases: TGTGCCAGCAGCGTAGATAGGGGGGGCCGTGGAGAGACCCAGTACTTC. This codes for CASSVDRGGRGETQYF.

This clone has just one count. The chain has TRBV6-5 and TRBJ2-3, with D perhaps matching TRBD2 (6 bases). Trimming cost V 5 bases and J 2 bases, with 14 bases left between them. The CDR3 is made up of 15 amino acids. The germline V gene encodes CDR1 MNHEY and CDR2 SVGAGI. DNA for the CDR3: TGTGCCAGCAGTACGCGATGGACTATCACAGATACGCAGTATTTT. Translating gives CASSTRWTITDTQYF.

The chain uses TRBV7-9 and TRBJ2-5; a weak D match, TRBD2 (6 bases). Trimming pared 8 bases from V and 5 bases from J, leaving 21 bases between. The germline V gene encodes CDR1 SEHNR and CDR2 FQNEAQ (reference sequence). The CDR3 is 15 residues long. The CDR3 DNA reads TGTGCCAGCTTGCGAGGGCAGTCGGCGGGGGAGACCCAGTACTTC. Protein sequence: CASLRGQSAGETQYF.

The V and J genes are TRBV11-3 and TRBJ2-1, with 11 bases lining up with TRBD2. This CDR3 contains 16 residues. Germline lookup yields CDR1 SGHNT and CDR2 YENEEA. With 1 base clipped from V and 8 bases from J, the junction kept 7 bases outside the gene matches. The CDR3 loop reads CASSLGGGSGRDEQFF. CDR3 bases: TGTGCCAGCAGCTTAGGAGGTGGTAGCGGGAGGGATGAGCAGTTCTTC.

This sequence joins TRBV5-1 and TRBJ2-7; the match to TRBD1 covers 11 bases. V lost 3 bases, J lost 3 bases, and 5 bases stayed unmatched. This CDR3 contains 15 residues. Germline V gene sequence: CDR1 SGHRS, CDR2 YFSETQ. CDR3 residues: CASSWGTGGYYEQYF. CDR3 nucleotide sequence: TGCGCCAGCAGCTGGGGGACAGGGGGGTACTACGAGCAGTACTTC.

This chain joins TRBV10-3 and TRBJ2-7; D is possibly TRBD2 (6 bases). The CDR3 contains 16 residues. Per germline, CDR1 ENHRY and CDR2 SYGVKD. Trimming took 10 bases from V and 0 from J, leaving 22 bases between them. CDR3 in amino acids: CATPSVGKASSYEQYF. In DNA, the CDR3 is TGTGCCACCCCTAGCGTCGGCAAGGCGAGCTCCTACGAGCAGTACTTC.

This chain connects TRBV30 to TRBJ2-5, with TRBD2 as a possible D gene (5 bases). The V end was cut by 0 bases, the J end by 0 bases, with 11 bases between. CDR3 length: 15 residues. Germline lookup yields CDR1 GTSNPN and CDR2 SVGIG (reference sequence). Here the CDR3 DNA reads TGTGCCTGGAGTGTAAACACGGGGTACCAAGAGACCCAGTACTTC. This encodes CAWSVNTGYQETQYF.